A selection of T cell receptor beta chains follows, all from one sample in a study of T cells in Graves' hyperthyroidism and ophthalmopathy. TCRdb re-called the multiplex PCR reads through MiXCR, storing one row per CDR3 protein. The sample holds hundreds of thousands of distinct CDR3 sequences; approximately 13% are singletons and the top ten take 9% to 9.5%. Sequenced: blood. All receptors come from a woman between 18 and 29 years old with Graves' hyperthyroidism. CDR3s include the opening cysteine and the closing phenylalanine or tryptophan. The D gene is left open where the match is weak. Only some rows state a clone size, as once, few, many or a class for expanded clones.

J gene	V gene	clone size	D gene	CDR3 protein	CDR3 DNA
TRBJ2-3	TRBV7-2	many	-	CASSSGRTDTQYF	TGTGCCAGCAGCTCTGGACGCACAGATACGCAGTATTTT
TRBJ1-1	TRBV30	many	-	CAWSVGGATEAFF	TGTGCCTGGAGTGTTGGAGGGGCCACTGAAGCTTTCTTT
TRBJ1-3	TRBV5-6	few	-	CASSLVTSRNTIYF	TGTGCCAGCAGCTTGGTAACGTCTCGAAACACCATATATTTT
TRBJ1-5	TRBV20-1	few	TRBD1	CSAPTGGNQPQHF	TGCAGTGCCCCGACAGGGGGCAATCAGCCCCAGCATTTT
TRBJ2-1	TRBV12-3/TRBV12-4	-	TRBD1	CASKILQGASNEQFF	TGTGCCAGCAAAATCCTACAGGGGGCGAGCAATGAGCAGTTCTTC
TRBJ2-6	TRBV28	-	-	CASSLGGFLSWANVLTF	TGTGCCAGCAGTTTGGGCGGATTCCTCTCTTGGGCCAACGTCCTGACTTTC
TRBJ1-5	TRBV19	many	-	CASSIAAGRSSNQPQHF	TGTGCCAGTAGTATAGCGGCGGGCAGATCCAGCAATCAGCCCCAGCATTTT
TRBJ2-7	TRBV29-1	few	-	CSVQASSNEQYF	TGCAGCGTTCAGGCTAGCAGTAACGAGCAGTACTTC
TRBJ1-5	TRBV11-2	many	-	CASSLGDTGLQPQHF	TGTGCCAGCAGCTTAGGGGATACAGGGTTGCAGCCCCAGCATTTT
TRBJ2-1	TRBV20-1	many	-	CSARVPPGYGSYNEQFF	TGCAGTGCTAGAGTCCCTCCTGGGTATGGGTCCTACAATGAGCAGTTCTTC
TRBJ2-7	TRBV10-3	many	TRBD1	CAISRDRGFNEQYF	TGTGCCATCAGCCGGGACAGGGGATTCAACGAGCAGTACTTC
TRBJ2-3	TRBV6-5	-	-	CASSYLAGTDTQYF	TGTGCCAGCAGTTACCTTGCAGGCACAGATACGCAGTATTTT
TRBJ1-2	TRBV4-1	few	TRBD1	CASSQSGGTPYGYTF	TGCGCCAGCAGCCAATCAGGGGGGACCCCTTACGGCTACACCTTC
TRBJ2-1	TRBV27	many	TRBD2	CASSFLGLAGGNEQFF	TGTGCCAGCAGTTTTTTGGGACTAGCGGGAGGGAATGAGCAGTTCTTC
TRBJ1-1	TRBV14	-	TRBD1	CASSQRRTGTEAFF	TGTGCCAGCAGCCAAAGACGGACAGGCACTGAAGCTTTCTTT
TRBJ2-7	TRBV16	many	TRBD1	CASSPLGTGVLSYEQYF	TGTGCCAGCAGCCCTCTGGGGACAGGGGTGCTCTCCTACGAGCAGTACTTC
TRBJ2-7	TRBV27	many	TRBD2	CASSPLSGGTGYEQYF	TGTGCCAGCAGTCCCCTTAGCGGGGGGACGGGCTACGAGCAGTACTTC
TRBJ2-3	TRBV3-1	many	-	CASSQWTDTQYF	TGTGCCAGCAGCCAATGGACAGATACGCAGTATTTT